This T cell receptor beta chain originates from a study of T cell responses to AZD1222 COVID-19 vaccine. Broader study findings: Researchers report vaccine-associated CD4 TCRs spanning spike, with dominance at 160-218 and 743-854. There were repertoire samples only from the period after the peak T cell response.

This clone was counted a few times. The antigen remains unidentified. This CDR3 region has 16 residues. Trimming took 2 bases from V and 0 from J; bases not matched to a gene: 6. Germline V CDR1 and CDR2: LGHDT, YNNKEL (reference sequence). Method: immunoSEQ multiplex PCR; TCRdb's copy keeps in-frame clones and lacks some. The table lists 95,000 to 100,000 clones, about nine tenths of them singletons. Sequencing was performed on peripheral blood, taken 28 days after the second AZD1222 dose. The TCR originated in an adult who received the AZD1222 COVID-19 vaccine. The V and J genes are TRBV3-1 (or the pseudogene TRBV3-2) and TRBJ2-7; 8 nucleotides align to TRBD2. In nucleotides, the CDR3 is TGTGCCAGCAGCCAACCACTAGCGGCAAGCTCCTACGAGCAGTACTTC. Translated, it gives CASSQPLAASSYEQYF.